This TCR beta chain was identified during a study of blood T cell repertoires in COVID-19. Sequencing was performed with immunoSEQ multiplex PCR; in TCRdb, only in-frame clones are kept and a portion is missing. Among 300,000 to 350,000 clones listed, just over 85% were seen once. This clone appeared a few times. The V gene's germline CDR1 is SEHNR and CDR2 FQNEAQ (reference sequence). This CDR3 is 16 amino acids long. V lost 1 base to trimming and J lost 2 bases, with 12 bases between them. The gene calls are TRBV7-9 and TRBJ1-3; D uncertain. Sequencing was performed on PBMCs or T cells enriched from blood (not recorded which). This receptor was taken from a woman between 35 and 50 years old with acute COVID-19. CDR3 sequence: CASSLGSRGAGNTIYF. DNA for the CDR3: TGTGCCAGCAGCTTAGGGTCCCGGGGAGCTGGAAACACCATATATTTT.